These T cell receptor beta chains were read from a single sample in a study of T cells expressing NK-cell markers. TCRdb reprocessed the 5' RACE reads and keeps a single row for each CDR3 protein, giving no DNA. This table holds about 160,000 distinct CDR3 sequences. Sequenced input: blood T cells: a sorted CD56 or NKG2C T cell subset, CD4+ or CD8+ T cells, or bulk PBMC T cells (not recorded which). The receptors were sampled from a man aged 18 to 69 in good health. The CDR3 runs from the conserved cysteine through the conserved F or W.

v_gene,j_gene,CDR3aa
TRBV3-1,TRBJ2-5,CASSQVHRTFETQYF
TRBV5-1,TRBJ2-3,CASSLEVSTDTQYF
TRBV4-2,TRBJ1-1,CASSPRDWNTEAFF
TRBV15,TRBJ2-7,CATSRSTGGDYEQYF
TRBV7-9,TRBJ2-3,CASSIPLRDRATDTQYF
TRBV6-2/TRBV6-3,TRBJ2-5,CASSTGTVTSGGLWRETQYF
TRBV20-1,TRBJ1-5,CSARSGEGGASNQPQHF
TRBV2,TRBJ1-5,CASRGQISNQPQHF
TRBV12-3/TRBV12-4,TRBJ2-5,CASSLLAGLIETQYF
TRBV2,TRBJ1-1,CASRWGYQGNTEAFF
TRBV18,TRBJ2-3,CASSFRGGHADTQYF
TRBV2,TRBJ2-3,CASSRDPSTDTQYF
TRBV2,TRBJ1-1,CASSEKSWVTEAFF
TRBV28,TRBJ2-1,CASSPRRDRGYNEQFF
TRBV4-1,TRBJ2-5,CASGTWTPGETQYF
TRBV6-5,TRBJ2-5,CASSYSGRGDTKETQYF
TRBV7-9,TRBJ1-2,CASSYETGQHYGYTF
TRBV9,TRBJ1-1,CASSVEGTGDTEAFF
TRBV5-6,TRBJ2-7,CASSGQGIGQYF
TRBV20-1,TRBJ2-7,CSARDPGTSLYEQYF
TRBV28,TRBJ2-1,CASSSGPDYNEQFF
TRBV2,TRBJ2-1,CASSETTPTYNEQFF
TRBV6-5,TRBJ2-7,CASSYEGLDYEQYF
TRBV9,TRBJ2-1,CASSPQDNLAGFEQFF